This T cell receptor (beta chain) was profiled in a study of blood T cell repertoires in COVID-19. Study background: Sources were T cells, B-cell-depleted T cells, or PBMCs; the material itself was cDNA or gDNA.

Under the authors' procedure: The assay estimated nucleated cells by amplifying reference gene primers. The assay was immunoSEQ multiplex PCR, and TCRdb's table has in-frame clones only and misses some. V, J and clone size reflect that table, while D and trimming were determined from the DNA. The sample has roughly 100,000 clones; around 83% are singletons. The CDR3 covers 13 residues. V lost 0 bases, J lost 2 bases, and 4 bases lay in between. Germline V gives CDR1 SGHRS, CDR2 YFSETQ. The source is a woman at least 80 years old with active or convalescent COVID-19. This chain uses TRBV5-1 with TRBJ2-3, with D unresolved. What was sequenced was peripheral blood. In DNA, the CDR3 is TGCGCCAGCAGCTTGGATATCACAGATACGCAGTATTTT. Protein sequence: CASSLDITDTQYF.